These T cell receptor beta chains were read from a single sample in a study of beta chain features in type 1 diabetes. Libraries were prepared by immunoSEQ multiplex PCR; TCRdb keeps only in-frame clonotypes and omits some of them. The profile shows 300,000 to 450,000 clones, about 12% of them singletons. Source material: naive CD4+ T cells from blood. All receptors come from a woman aged 18-29 years with type 1 diabetes. Each CDR3 is given with its conserved first and last residue. The D gene is left open where the match is weak. Not all rows give a size; the values are once, few, many and, for expanded clones, a class.

CDR3aa: CASSQDLGTGRGTDTQYF
CDR3nt: TGCGCCAGCAGCCAAGATCTTGGGACAGGGCGAGGCACAGATACGCAGTATTTT
abundance: few
v_gene: TRBV4-3
d_gene: TRBD1
j_gene: TRBJ2-3

CDR3aa: CASSSGLGTEAFF
CDR3nt: TGTGCCAGCAGCTCAGGCCTTGGCACTGAAGCTTTCTTT
abundance: few
v_gene: TRBV7-9
d_gene: NA
j_gene: TRBJ1-1

CDR3aa: CATSLPPDTQYF
CDR3nt: TGTGCCACCAGTCTTCCCCCAGATACGCAGTATTTT
abundance: few
v_gene: TRBV15
d_gene: NA
j_gene: TRBJ2-3

CDR3aa: CASSDTGTGRPLYGYTF
CDR3nt: TGTGCCAGCAGCGACACCGGGACAGGGAGACCCCTCTATGGCTACACCTTC
abundance: few
v_gene: TRBV9
d_gene: TRBD1
j_gene: TRBJ1-2

CDR3aa: CASSHTPGQEYNEQFF
CDR3nt: TGCGCCAGCAGCCATACCCCGGGACAGGAGTACAATGAGCAGTTCTTC
abundance: NA
v_gene: TRBV4-1
d_gene: TRBD1
j_gene: TRBJ2-1

CDR3aa: CASSPQAGLSTDTQYF
CDR3nt: TGTGCCAGCAGCCCCCAAGCGGGTCTCAGCACAGATACGCAGTATTTT
abundance: NA
v_gene: TRBV5-4
d_gene: NA
j_gene: TRBJ2-3

CDR3aa: CASSSGRGPKAFF
CDR3nt: TGTGCCAGCAGCTCCGGGAGGGGACCTAAAGCTTTCTTT
abundance: NA
v_gene: TRBV7-2
d_gene: NA
j_gene: TRBJ1-1

CDR3aa: CASSPQFGLAEAGELFF
CDR3nt: TGCGCCAGCAGCCCTCAATTCGGGCTAGCGGAAGCCGGGGAGCTGTTTTTT
abundance: NA
v_gene: TRBV4-3
d_gene: TRBD2
j_gene: TRBJ2-2

CDR3aa: CASTPLAGAYEQYF
CDR3nt: TGTGCCAGCACCCCACTAGCGGGGGCCTACGAGCAGTACTTC
abundance: NA
v_gene: TRBV2
d_gene: TRBD2
j_gene: TRBJ2-7

CDR3aa: CASSSSISYEQYF
CDR3nt: TGTGCCAGCAGTTCCAGTATTTCCTACGAGCAGTACTTC
abundance: few
v_gene: TRBV27
d_gene: NA
j_gene: TRBJ2-7

CDR3aa: CASSPQEDEQFF
CDR3nt: TGTGCCAGCTCACCTCAGGAAGATGAGCAGTTCTTC
abundance: NA
v_gene: TRBV18
d_gene: NA
j_gene: TRBJ2-1

CDR3aa: CASSLGSGGGIYEQYF
CDR3nt: TGTGCCAGCAGCTTAGGGTCCGGGGGGGGTATCTACGAGCAGTACTTC
abundance: few
v_gene: TRBV13
d_gene: TRBD2
j_gene: TRBJ2-7

CDR3aa: CASSPPGGAGYNEQFF
CDR3nt: TGTGCCAGCAGCCCCCCCGGGGGGGCGGGGTACAATGAGCAGTTCTTC
abundance: NA
v_gene: TRBV13
d_gene: TRBD2
j_gene: TRBJ2-1

CDR3aa: CASSQEVLAVKAKNIQYF
CDR3nt: TGTGCCAGCAGCCAAGAAGTATTGGCGGTTAAAGCCAAAAACATTCAGTACTTC
abundance: few
v_gene: TRBV4-2
d_gene: NA
j_gene: TRBJ2-4

CDR3aa: CASSLWAGPLANSPLHF
CDR3nt: TGTGCCAGCAGTTTATGGGCGGGGCCTTTGGCGAATTCACCCCTCCACTTT
abundance: NA
v_gene: TRBV28
d_gene: NA
j_gene: TRBJ1-6

CDR3aa: CASSSHPSGLASGYTF
CDR3nt: TGTGCCAGCAGCTCCCACCCCTCGGGACTTGCTTCAGGCTACACCTTC
abundance: NA
v_gene: TRBV7-9
d_gene: NA
j_gene: TRBJ1-2

CDR3aa: CSARSREGQYF
CDR3nt: TGCAGTGCTAGATCCAGGGAAGGTCAGTACTTC
abundance: NA
v_gene: TRBV20-1
d_gene: NA
j_gene: TRBJ2-7

CDR3aa: CAWTKTGEGEAFF
CDR3nt: TGTGCCTGGACCAAGACAGGGGAAGGCGAAGCTTTCTTT
abundance: NA
v_gene: TRBV30
d_gene: TRBD1
j_gene: TRBJ1-1

CDR3aa: CASSPPVLAGDQETQYF
CDR3nt: TGTGCCAGCTCACCACCGGTTCTAGCGGGGGACCAAGAGACCCAGTACTTC
abundance: NA
v_gene: TRBV18
d_gene: TRBD2
j_gene: TRBJ2-5

CDR3aa: CASSDPGTGGRTQYF
CDR3nt: TGTGCCAGCAGTGACCCCGGGACAGGGGGCAGGACCCAGTACTTC
abundance: NA
v_gene: TRBV2
d_gene: TRBD1
j_gene: TRBJ2-5

CDR3aa: CSVAVGLNTEAFF
CDR3nt: TGCAGCGTTGCGGTGGGCCTGAACACTGAAGCTTTCTTT
abundance: few
v_gene: TRBV29-1
d_gene: NA
j_gene: TRBJ1-1

CDR3aa: CACRQSGGPNQPQHF
CDR3nt: TGTGCCTGTCGTCAGAGCGGTGGCCCCAATCAGCCCCAGCATTTT
abundance: NA
v_gene: TRBV30
d_gene: NA
j_gene: TRBJ1-5

CDR3aa: CASSLGGGPQETQYF
CDR3nt: TGTGCCAGCAGTTTGGGCGGGGGACCTCAAGAGACCCAGTACTTC
abundance: NA
v_gene: TRBV6-5
d_gene: TRBD2
j_gene: TRBJ2-5

CDR3aa: CASTQTLASYEQYF
CDR3nt: TGTGCCAGCACTCAAACCCTGGCCTCCTACGAGCAGTACTTC
abundance: NA
v_gene: TRBV4-2
d_gene: NA
j_gene: TRBJ2-7

CDR3aa: CASSYTGSTMRGYTF
CDR3nt: TGTGCCAGCAGTTATACGGGATCCACCATGAGGGGCTACACCTTC
abundance: NA
v_gene: TRBV6-5
d_gene: NA
j_gene: TRBJ1-2

CDR3aa: CASSQEGGFFYEQYF
CDR3nt: TGTGCCAGCAGCCAAGAAGGCGGGTTTTTCTACGAGCAGTACTTC
abundance: NA
v_gene: TRBV4-2
d_gene: NA
j_gene: TRBJ2-7

CDR3aa: CASSPPNYEQYF
CDR3nt: TGTGCCAGCAGCCCCCCCAACTACGAGCAGTACTTC
abundance: NA
v_gene: TRBV28
d_gene: NA
j_gene: TRBJ2-7

CDR3aa: CASTEDSMNTEAFF
CDR3nt: TGTGCCAGCACCGAGGACAGTATGAACACTGAAGCTTTCTTT
abundance: NA
v_gene: TRBV25-1
d_gene: NA
j_gene: TRBJ1-1

CDR3aa: CASSLPGQPQHF
CDR3nt: TGTGCCAGCAGCTTACCGGGACAGCCCCAGCATTTT
abundance: NA
v_gene: TRBV7-9
d_gene: NA
j_gene: TRBJ1-5

CDR3aa: CASSPSSGSSYEQYF
CDR3nt: TGTGCCAGCAGTCCCTCTAGCGGAAGCTCCTACGAGCAGTACTTC
abundance: NA
v_gene: TRBV6-6
d_gene: TRBD2
j_gene: TRBJ2-7

CDR3aa: CASSPLDRTYGYTF
CDR3nt: TGTGCCAGCTCACCACTGGACAGGACTTATGGCTACACCTTC
abundance: few
v_gene: TRBV18
d_gene: TRBD1
j_gene: TRBJ1-2

CDR3aa: CASSRPDIPSYEQYF
CDR3nt: TGTGCCAGCAGCAGACCCGACATTCCCTCCTACGAGCAGTACTTC
abundance: NA
v_gene: TRBV5-4
d_gene: NA
j_gene: TRBJ2-7

CDR3aa: CASRPGQGAPYEQYF
CDR3nt: TGTGCCAGCAGACCGGGACAGGGGGCTCCGTACGAGCAGTACTTC
abundance: few
v_gene: TRBV28
d_gene: TRBD1
j_gene: TRBJ2-7

CDR3aa: CASSRESSGRYYTF
CDR3nt: TGTGCCAGCTCACGTGAGAGTTCAGGCAGATACTACACCTTC
abundance: few
v_gene: TRBV18
d_gene: NA
j_gene: TRBJ1-2

CDR3aa: CASSPSVPTNYGYTF
CDR3nt: TGTGCCAGCTCACCTTCGGTACCCACTAACTATGGCTACACCTTC
abundance: NA
v_gene: TRBV18
d_gene: NA
j_gene: TRBJ1-2

CDR3aa: CASSSTGGTYNEQFF
CDR3nt: TGCGCCAGCAGCTCGACAGGGGGGACTTACAATGAGCAGTTCTTC
abundance: few
v_gene: TRBV4-3
d_gene: TRBD1
j_gene: TRBJ2-1

CDR3aa: CASSMDRTYEQYF
CDR3nt: TGCGCCAGCAGCATGGACAGGACCTACGAGCAGTACTTC
abundance: few
v_gene: TRBV5-1
d_gene: TRBD1
j_gene: TRBJ2-7

CDR3aa: CASSETGSGETQYF
CDR3nt: TGTGCCAGCAGCGAGACAGGGAGTGGTGAGACCCAGTACTTC
abundance: few
v_gene: TRBV9
d_gene: TRBD1
j_gene: TRBJ2-5

CDR3aa: CASSYSQASRGHEQFF
CDR3nt: TGTGCCAGCAGTTACTCCCAGGCTTCTAGGGGTCATGAGCAGTTCTTC
abundance: few
v_gene: TRBV6-5
d_gene: NA
j_gene: TRBJ2-1

CDR3aa: CAGRQESSYNSPLHF
CDR3nt: TGTGCCGGTCGACAGGAGAGCTCCTATAATTCACCCCTCCACTTT
abundance: NA
v_gene: TRBV2
d_gene: NA
j_gene: TRBJ1-6

CDR3aa: CASSLVAEGEAFF
CDR3nt: TGTGCCAGCAGCTTGGTCGCGGAAGGTGAAGCTTTCTTT
abundance: few
v_gene: TRBV5-6
d_gene: NA
j_gene: TRBJ1-1

CDR3aa: CATSRDQGKSQPQHF
CDR3nt: TGTGCCACCAGCAGAGACCAGGGGAAGAGTCAGCCCCAGCATTTT
abundance: NA
v_gene: TRBV15
d_gene: NA
j_gene: TRBJ1-5

CDR3aa: CASSRGTAFTEAFF
CDR3nt: TGTGCCAGCAGCCGGGGGACAGCCTTTACTGAAGCTTTCTTT
abundance: NA
v_gene: TRBV11-3
d_gene: TRBD1
j_gene: TRBJ1-1

CDR3aa: CASSFQGDEQFF
CDR3nt: TGTGCCAGCAGCTTCCAGGGGGATGAGCAGTTCTTC
abundance: few
v_gene: TRBV7-2
d_gene: TRBD1
j_gene: TRBJ2-1

CDR3aa: CASSPTGVYNTEAFF
CDR3nt: TGTGCCAGCTCACCGACAGGGGTCTATAACACTGAAGCTTTCTTT
abundance: NA
v_gene: TRBV18
d_gene: TRBD1
j_gene: TRBJ1-1

CDR3aa: CASSLDRGQPQHF
CDR3nt: TGTGCCAGCAGCTTAGACAGGGGTCAGCCCCAGCATTTT
abundance: NA
v_gene: TRBV11-2
d_gene: NA
j_gene: TRBJ1-5

CDR3aa: CASSPLAGSTDTQYF
CDR3nt: TGTGCCAGCAGCCCTTTAGCGGGGAGCACAGATACGCAGTATTTT
abundance: few
v_gene: TRBV7-3
d_gene: TRBD2
j_gene: TRBJ2-3

CDR3aa: CASSLSGGFRTDTQYF
CDR3nt: TGTGCCAGCAGTCTATCAGGGGGCTTCCGCACAGATACGCAGTATTTT
abundance: few
v_gene: TRBV28
d_gene: TRBD1
j_gene: TRBJ2-3

CDR3aa: CASSSSWGSGVYEQYF
CDR3nt: TGTGCCAGCAGCTCCTCGTGGGGTAGCGGAGTCTACGAGCAGTACTTC
abundance: few
v_gene: TRBV9
d_gene: NA
j_gene: TRBJ2-7

CDR3aa: CASNPGTGNGYTF
CDR3nt: TGCGCCAGCAACCCCGGGACAGGGAATGGCTACACCTTC
abundance: few
v_gene: TRBV4-3
d_gene: TRBD1
j_gene: TRBJ1-2

CDR3aa: CASTKSGRWETQYF
CDR3nt: TGTGCCAGCACTAAGAGCGGGCGCTGGGAGACCCAGTACTTC
abundance: NA
v_gene: TRBV25-1
d_gene: NA
j_gene: TRBJ2-5

CDR3aa: CASSQDRTGGPSGEQYF
CDR3nt: TGCGCCAGCAGCCAAGATAGGACGGGAGGGCCGTCTGGCGAGCAGTACTTC
abundance: few
v_gene: TRBV4-3
d_gene: TRBD2
j_gene: TRBJ2-7

CDR3aa: CASISQETQYF
CDR3nt: TGCGCCAGCATCAGCCAAGAGACCCAGTACTTC
abundance: NA
v_gene: TRBV5-1
d_gene: NA
j_gene: TRBJ2-5

CDR3aa: CASNSGPEAFF
CDR3nt: TGTGCCAGCAATAGCGGCCCCGAAGCTTTCTTT
abundance: NA
v_gene: TRBV25-1
d_gene: NA
j_gene: TRBJ1-1

CDR3aa: CASSLEIAHEQYF
CDR3nt: TGTGCCAGCAGCTTAGAGATAGCCCACGAGCAGTACTTC
abundance: few
v_gene: TRBV7-9
d_gene: NA
j_gene: TRBJ2-7

CDR3aa: CASSVGGGTAGELFF
CDR3nt: TGTGCCAGCAGCGTAGGGGGGGGCACCGCCGGGGAGCTGTTTTTT
abundance: few
v_gene: TRBV9
d_gene: NA
j_gene: TRBJ2-2

CDR3aa: CASSAPGTSGRTGELFF
CDR3nt: TGCGCCAGCAGCGCCCCGGGGACTAGCGGACGCACCGGGGAGCTGTTTTTT
abundance: NA
v_gene: TRBV5-1
d_gene: TRBD2
j_gene: TRBJ2-2

CDR3aa: CSARGTNAYEQYF
CDR3nt: TGCAGCGCCCGAGGGACTAACGCCTACGAGCAGTACTTC
abundance: NA
v_gene: TRBV29-1
d_gene: TRBD2
j_gene: TRBJ2-7

CDR3aa: CASSDATRQEQYF
CDR3nt: TGTGCCAGCAGTGATGCGACTAGACAAGAGCAGTACTTC
abundance: few
v_gene: TRBV6-1
d_gene: NA
j_gene: TRBJ2-7

CDR3aa: CASSQGDWNNEQFF
CDR3nt: TGTGCCAGCAGCCAAGGGGACTGGAACAATGAGCAGTTCTTC
abundance: few
v_gene: TRBV9
d_gene: NA
j_gene: TRBJ2-1